The clone carrying this T cell receptor beta chain was detected ten times or more. What it binds is not known. V was cut by 4 bases and J by 2 bases, with 12 bases left in between. Germline values: CDR1 MNHEY, CDR2 SMNVEV (reference sequence). CDR3 length equals 14 residues. This entry is derived from a study of identical twins. A universal primer site came from template switching; cDNA carried unique molecular identifiers. From the 5' RACE reads, TCRdb called clonotypes with MiXCR, one entry per CDR3 protein. Counted here are around 250,000 distinct CDR3 sequences, roughly 13% occurring once; the ten biggest clones make up 3.5% to 5%. All donors were healthy Caucasians. Broader study findings: Alpha sequences that were out-of-frame and twin-shared showed an excess of low generation probability. The abundant beta clonotypes from cord blood had fewer insertions, and memory repertoires had none of this.

A further study also used this sample, focusing on yellow fever vaccine responses in identical twins.

The specimen sequenced was memory (CD45RO+) T cells sorted from blood. The V call is TRBV27, the J call TRBJ2-7; a possible D gene is TRBD1 (6 bases). The origin of this receptor is a woman aged 18-29 years in good health. Here the CDR3 DNA reads TGTGCCAGCAGTTCGACAGGTTCCACCTACGAGCAGTACTTC. This translates into CASSSTGSTYEQYF.